This TCR beta chain is drawn from a study of blood T cell repertoires in COVID-19 (dated by TCRdb to the early 2020s). For context, the study as a whole: Samples covering the acute and convalescent phases of COVID-19 were provided by collaborators in the United States, Italy and Spain. The prospective study material was composed of cDNA or gDNA derived from T cells, B-cell-depleted T cells, or PBMCs. Deeply sampled blood TCRbeta repertoires from subjects exposed to, actively infected with, or recovered from COVID-19 were included in the dataset. The repertoires were made available in a free public database intended to serve as a resource for research on the immune response to SARS-CoV-2. Samples came from the ongoing ImmuneRACE study (first 160 participants) plus 1,254 subjects from 6 global collaborators. The sample metadata nearly always contained a de-identified subject ID, COVID-19 status, age in years and sex. Where HLA class I and class II types were available, the types were taken from metadata supplied by the sample provider, not from assay-based typing.

Study-level results and caveats: Clinical and demographic metadata were provided uncurated, with the amount varying by source and participant.

Whole blood was collected in K2EDTA tubes by collaborating institutions according to the institutions' own protocols. Collaborator samples were shipped for TCRbeta analysis as frozen whole blood, isolated PBMCs, or DNA extracted from either sample type. As concerns this clone: The specificity of this receptor is unknown. Per-base qualities were not stored, and no clone one base away is much larger.

As encoded in the germline V gene, CDR1 is MNHEY while CDR2 is SVGAGI. Including the terminal cysteine and phenylalanine, the CDR3 comprises 14 residues. Solely the CDR3 DNA is kept, with 42 bases framed from the first base. The junction carries 20 bases between V and J, which are trimmed by 6 bases and 11 bases respectively. TCRbeta CDR3 regions were amplified from genomic DNA using the immunoSEQ Assay, a bias-controlled multiplex PCR. The paper's processing steps were these. Within the assay, amplification of reference gene primers was used to estimate how many nucleated cells each sample contained. To quantify the absolute abundance of each unique TCRbeta CDR3 rearrangement, sequence reads were collapsed and filtered. For each sample, productive Simpson clonality was calculated as the square root of Simpson's diversity index over productive rearrangements. This is the immuneACCESS table as TCRdb keeps it, with only in-frame sequences that have V and J called. A part of the clones is gone; compared with another copy, unresolved V genes explain less than half, and the rest is unexplained. From that table come the V and J calls and clone size; the DNA was used to work out D and trimming. The sample table contains around 140,000 clones; only one count was recorded for around 88% of them. Around a tenth of the sample belongs to the ten largest clones.

Sequencing was performed on peripheral blood. The rearrangement joined TRBV6-5 to TRBJ1-5; the D segment could be TRBD1, given 6 matching bases. This receptor was taken from a man aged 50 to 60 with acute or convalescent COVID-19. The DNA is TGTGCCAGCAGCAAAACAGGGACCTCCGGAGCCCAGCATTTT. Translation gives CASSKTGTSGAQHF.